The 17 T cell receptor beta chains below were found in one sample sequenced in a study of tumor-infiltrating lymphocytes in oesophageal squamous cell carcinoma. In TCRdb, the PCR reads were re-called with MiXCR into one record per CDR3 protein. This repertoire shows roughly 20,000 distinct CDR3 sequences, about 34% found once; its top ten account for about 12%. The source material was esophageal tumor tissue. Receptor source: a male donor with esophageal squamous cell carcinoma.

This clonotype has ten or more counts. A read error may produce the germline difference seen at one junction end. V usage is TRBV7-7 and J usage is TRBJ2-1; D is uncertain. This CDR3 spans 13 amino acids. The germline CDR1 and CDR2 sequences are SSHAT and FNYEAQ (reference sequence). The DNA of the CDR3 is TGTGCTAGCAGCTTAGAATCCAACAATGAGCAGTTCTTC. This translates into CASSLESNNEQFF.

The chain recombines TRBV2 with TRBJ2-1, with TRBD2 identical over 8 bases. Matching the DNA end better, TRBJ2-7 makes the J call doubtful. Germline V gene sequence: CDR1 SNHLY, CDR2 FYNNEI. This CDR3 spans 15 amino acids. CDR3 bases: TGTGCCAGCAGTCCCAGGGCGGGAGGTGGATACGAGCAGTACTTC. Protein sequence: CASSPRAGGGYEQYF.

The rearrangement joins TRBV7-8 to TRBJ1-1, with D possibly TRBD1 on 5 matching bases. Germline CDR1 and CDR2: SGHVS and FQNEAQ. The CDR3 contains 16 residues. V was clipped by 2 bases and J by 1 base, with 14 bases between them. Here the CDR3 reads CASSLFSGYTNTEAFF. The CDR3 nucleotides read TGTGCCAGCAGCTTATTTTCAGGGTACACGAACACTGAAGCTTTCTTT.

CDR3 amino acids: CASYPDSSYNEQYF. The CDR3 DNA reads TGTGCCAGCTACCCGGATAGCTCCTACAATGAGCAGTACTTC. The chain couples TRBV27 to TRBJ2-5; D is undetermined. Trimming stripped 8 bases from V and 11 bases from J, with 24 bases between. The CDR3 is 14 amino acids. Per germline, CDR1 MNHEY and CDR2 SMNVEV (reference sequence).

This clonotype was seen ten or more times. CDR3 sequence: CASRTNPGTLSSYEQYF. The CDR3 DNA follows: TGTGCCAGCAGGACTAATCCCGGGACTCTCAGCTCCTACGAGCAGTACTTC. The chain carries TRBV27 and TRBJ2-7; weak D call: TRBD2 (6 bases). The V gene's germline CDR1 is MNHEY and CDR2 SMNVEV (reference sequence). With 6 bases removed from V and 0 bases from J, the gap between germline ends came to 21 bases. This CDR3 contains 17 residues.

A remark on this clonotype: This sequence may be a read error, since a much larger clone differs from it by one base. The rearrangement links TRBV5-1 to TRBJ2-5; D is perhaps TRBD2 (5 bases). Trimming removed 7 bases at V and 6 bases at J, with 16 bases between. Germline V CDR1 and CDR2: SGHRS, YFSETQ. This CDR3 spans 13 amino acids. This chain's CDR3 is CASGTWECKTQYF. CDR3 bases: TGCGCCAGCGGTACGTGGGAGTGCAAGACCCAGTACTTC.

The V and J genes are TRBV27 and TRBJ2-1; 7 nucleotides match TRBD1. V was clipped by 6 bases and J by 4 bases; unmatched bases: 12. Germline-derived CDR1 and CDR2 are MNHEY and SMNVEV (reference sequence). CDR3 length: 16 residues. The CDR3 protein is CASRPGTARIYNEQFF. The CDR3 DNA sequence: TGTGCCAGCAGACCAGGGACAGCCAGAATATACAATGAGCAGTTCTTC.

The chain uses TRBV5-6 and TRBJ2-5, with a possible D match to TRBD2 (6 bases). The end of the DNA aligns better with TRBJ2-7, so the J call may be wrong. Germline values: CDR1 SGHDT, CDR2 YYEEEE. The CDR3 covers 14 residues. The CDR3 here is CASTLISGDYEQYF. DNA of the CDR3: TGTGCCAGCACCCTCATATCGGGAGACTACGAGCAGTACTTC.

The V and J genes are TRBV7-8 and TRBJ2-7; a weak D match, TRBD2 (5 bases). The length of the CDR3 is 13 residues. The ends were cut back, 9 bases at V and 2 bases at J, with 14 bases in the middle. Germline V CDR1 and CDR2: SGHVS, FQNEAQ. CDR3 nucleotide sequence: TGTGCCAGTTCAGGTCTAGCCCCCTACGAGCAGTACTTC. Translating gives CASSGLAPYEQYF.

The chain links TRBV7-6 to TRBJ2-5, with a tentative D call TRBD2 (6 bases). V lost 4 bases and J lost 3, with 15 bases in between. Germline V CDR1 and CDR2: SGHVS, FNYEAQ. The CDR3 has 15 residues. In nucleotides, the CDR3 is TGTGCCAGCAGCTCCGGAGCGGGTGGGGAAGAGACCCAGTACTTC. Translation gives CASSSGAGGEETQYF.

This chain uses TRBV5-6 with TRBJ2-1; D possibly uses TRBD1 or TRBD2 (6 bases each). V lost 2 bases to trimming and J lost 3 bases, with 12 bases between them. Germline V gene sequence: CDR1 SGHDT, CDR2 YYEEEE. The CDR3 sequence is 15 residues long. CDR3 coding DNA: TGTGCCAGCAGCTTAGGGGGGACGGACTACAATGAGCAGTTCTTC. Encoded protein: CASSLGGTDYNEQFF.

Turning to this clonotype: At one of its ends the junction is not consistent with the germline gene, which may arise from a read error. This chain links TRBV2 with TRBJ1-6; 7 bases line up with TRBD1. Germline V gene lookup returns CDR1 SNHLY and CDR2 FYNNEI. CDR3 length: 15 residues. The DNA for the CDR3 is TGTGCCAGCAGTGAATCGACAGGGTTAAATTCACTCCTCCACTTT. This translates into CASSESTGLNSLLHF.

This clonotype was picked up many times. A much larger clonotype is one base distant, so this may be a read error. This rearrangement joins TRBV12-3 or TRBV12-4 to TRBJ2-7, with TRBD2 matching over 8 bases. V was pared by 3 bases and J by 7 bases, with 11 bases of the junction left unmatched. The CDR3 consists of 15 residues. CDR3 amino acids: CASSFWLAGSNEQYF. CDR3 nucleotides: TGTGCCAGCAGTTTTTGGCTAGCGGGCTCCAATGAGCAGTACTTC.

This clonotype has a count of ten or more. The chain joins TRBV6-1 to TRBJ1-5; 7 nucleotides agree with TRBD1. The CDR3 has 14 amino acids. The ends lost 6 bases at V and 2 bases at J; junction bases unmatched: 4. CDR1 is MNHNS and CDR2 is SASEGT in the germline V gene. The CDR3 is CASSRGRGNQPQHF. CDR3 nucleotide sequence: TGTGCCAGCAGCAGGGGGAGGGGCAATCAGCCCCAGCATTTT.

The sample holds many counts of this clonotype. The genes are TRBV28 and TRBJ2-5; TRBD1 aligns across 7 bases. Germline loops: CDR1 MDHEN, CDR2 SYDVKM. With V trimmed by 3 bases and J by 5 bases, 6 bases remained unmatched. CDR3 length: 14 residues. The CDR3 sequence is CASSFPGTAETQYF. In nucleotides, the CDR3 is TGTGCCAGCAGTTTTCCCGGGACAGCCGAGACCCAGTACTTC.

In this sample, this clonotype turned up a few times. The chain joins TRBV7-2 to TRBJ2-1, with 12 nucleotides matching TRBD2. V was clipped by 4 bases and J by 5 bases; unmatched bases: 21. Germline assignment: CDR1 SGHTA and CDR2 FQGNSA. CDR3 length: 21 residues. CDR3 region: CASSSTSRLAGVRLWDNEQFF. CDR3 nucleotide sequence: TGTGCCAGCAGCTCAACAAGTCGACTAGCGGGAGTACGGTTGTGGGACAATGAGCAGTTCTTC.

The CDR3 is CASKEGAGVGYNEQFF. In DNA form, the CDR3 reads TGTGCCAGCAAGGAAGGGGCGGGAGTAGGATACAATGAGCAGTTCTTC. The gene calls are TRBV7-2 and TRBJ2-5; TRBD2 agrees at 7 bases. Gene TRBJ2-1 matches the end of the DNA better, so the J call may be wrong. The CDR3 is 16 amino acids. The germline V gene has CDR1 SGHTA and CDR2 FQGNSA.